The 28 T cell receptor beta chains given below trace back to one sample, sequenced in a study of T cell repertoires in cytomegalovirus infection. TCRdb ran MiXCR on the reads and lists one entry per CDR3 protein. The sample contains roughly 230,000 distinct CDR3 sequences, 15% to 20% of which appear only once. Material: CD8+ T cells from PBMCs. Receptors originate from a human donor in good health (CMV status not recorded). Some clones in this sample may be carry-over from other donors' samples.

This chain connects TRBV27 to TRBJ2-4, with D unclear. The CDR3 is 13 amino acids. Trimming took 4 bases from V and 1 from J, leaving 5 bases between them. CDR1 and CDR2 (germline): MNHEY, SMNVEV (reference sequence). The CDR3 reads CASSSAAKNIQYF. CDR3 coding DNA: TGTGCCAGCAGTTCCGCGGCCAAAAACATTCAGTACTTC.

J is TRBJ1-5 and V is TRBV27, with 7 bases lining up with TRBD1. The CDR3 length is 15 residues. The germline V gene has CDR1 MNHEY and CDR2 SMNVEV (reference sequence). V trimming: 1 base; J trimming: 4 bases; junction bases outside the gene matches: 4. The DNA of the CDR3 is TGTGCCAGCAGTTTATACGGGACAGAGAATCAGCCCCAGCATTTT. As protein: CASSLYGTENQPQHF.

In the case of this clonotype: A much more abundant neighbour one base away suggests this may be a read error. The chain carries TRBV4-3 and TRBJ1-5, with unresolved D. This CDR3 spans 15 amino acids. The V end was cut by 1 base, the J end by 1 base, with 8 bases between. Germline V gene sequence: CDR1 LGHNA, CDR2 YSLEER. CDR3 residues: CASSQAWRSNQPQHF. The CDR3 coding sequence is TGCGCCAGCAGCCAAGCTTGGAGAAGCAATCAGCCCCAGCATTTT.

In this sample, this clonotype turned up a few times. V is TRBV11-2 and J is TRBJ1-1; D might be TRBD1 (5 bases). V shed 2 bases and J shed 4 bases, with 11 bases lying between them. This CDR3 is built from 14 residues. CDR1 is SGHAT, CDR2 FQNNGV, per germline. The DNA of the CDR3 is TGTGCCAGCAGCTTAAGAAGGGGAGGCACTGAAGCTTTCTTT. Translated, it gives CASSLRRGGTEAFF.

The chain is built from TRBV7-8 and TRBJ1-1, with D perhaps TRBD1 (6 bases). Germline V gene data show CDR1 as SGHVS and CDR2 as FQNEAQ. The CDR3 runs 16 residues. The V end was cut by 5 bases, the J end by 5 bases, with 21 bases between. CDR3 sequence (DNA): TGTGCCAGCAGCCCCGCCGGGGGGGGGCTCGGTACTGAAGCTTTCTTT. Protein: CASSPAGGGLGTEAFF.

This clonotype was seen repeatedly, ten times or more. CDR3 DNA: TGCGCCAGCAGCGCATCACAGGGGGCCTTTATTGGCTACACCTTC. The encoded protein is CASSASQGAFIGYTF. This chain uses TRBV4-1 with TRBJ1-2; 9 nucleotides match TRBD1. Trimming took 5 bases from V and 7 from J; bases not matched to a gene: 11. The germline V gene has CDR1 MGHRA and CDR2 YSYEKL. The CDR3 contains 15 residues.

This clonotype was seen repeatedly, ten times or more. The rearrangement uses TRBV10-2 and TRBJ2-1, with TRBD2 matching 7 bases. Germline CDR1 and CDR2: WSHSY and SAAADI. This CDR3 region has 15 residues. V lost 5 bases to trimming and J lost 1 base; unmatched junction nucleotides: 5. The CDR3 loop reads CASSTASGSYNEQFF. The DNA of the CDR3 is TGCGCCAGCAGTACTGCTAGCGGTTCCTACAATGAGCAGTTCTTC.

The sample holds a few counts of this clonotype. V usage is TRBV4-2 and J usage is TRBJ1-4; a possible D gene is TRBD1 (6 bases). Trimming left V 0 bases short and J 6 bases short, with 11 bases between. The length of the CDR3 is 15 residues. Germline assignment: CDR1 LGHNA and CDR2 YNFKEQ. The CDR3 DNA reads TGTGCCAGCAGCCAAGAGACAGGATGGGATGAAAAACTGTTTTTT. It codes for CASSQETGWDEKLFF.

The chain couples TRBV15 to TRBJ1-2, with D possibly matching TRBD1 (5 bases). The CDR3 runs to 14 residues. V was clipped by 3 bases and J by 0 bases, with 8 bases between them. From germline, CDR1 is LNHNV and CDR2 YYDKDF (reference sequence). The CDR3 region is CATSRDTTNYGYTF. The CDR3 nucleotides read TGTGCCACCAGCAGGGACACTACTAACTATGGCTACACCTTC. The full variable domain, in which reference TRBV15 and TRBJ1-2 provide the parts outside the CDR3, is DAMVIQNPRYQVTQFGKPVTLSCSQTLNHNVMYWYQQKSSQAPKLLFHYYDKDFNNEADTPDNFQSRRPNTSFCFLDIRSPGLGDTAMYLCATSRDTTNYGYTFGSGTRLTVV.

The genes are TRBV11-2 and TRBJ2-7; 10 nucleotides match TRBD1. Germline CDR1 is SGHAT and CDR2 is FQNNGV. Losses at the gene ends were 5 bases for V and 2 bases for J; bases not matched to a gene: 9. This CDR3 is 16 amino acids long. CDR3 in amino acids: CASSRIGDRGTYEQYF. The CDR3, as DNA: TGTGCCAGCAGCCGAATAGGGGACAGGGGAACCTACGAGCAGTACTTC. The full variable domain, its missing parts supplied by reference TRBV11-2 and TRBJ2-7, is EAGVAQSPRYKIIEKRQSVAFWCNPISGHATLYWYQQILGQGPKLLIQFQNNGVVDDSQLPKDRFSAERLKGVDSTLKIQPAKLEDSAVYLCASSRIGDRGTYEQYFGPGTRLTVT.

This clonotype occurred many times. This chain joins TRBV7-9 and TRBJ1-3, with D hard to call. The germline V gene has CDR1 SEHNR and CDR2 FQNEAQ (reference sequence). V was clipped by 6 bases and J by 0 bases, with 9 bases between them. The CDR3 totals 14 residues. CDR3 amino acids: CASSADISGNTIYF. Written as DNA, the CDR3 is TGTGCCAGCAGTGCCGACATCTCTGGAAACACCATATATTTT. Supplemented by reference TRBV7-9 and TRBJ1-3, the full variable domain reads DTGVSQNPRHKITKRGQNVTFRCDPISEHNRLYWYRQTLGQGPEFLTYFQNEAQLEKSRLLSDRFSAERPKGSFSTLEIQRTEQGDSAMYLCASSADISGNTIYFGEGSWLTVV.

The chain employs TRBV20-1 and TRBJ2-4; the D gene is possibly TRBD2 (5 bases). This CDR3 has 11 amino acids. Trimming stripped 5 bases from V and 10 bases from J, with 12 bases between. Germline lookup yields CDR1 DFQATT and CDR2 SNEGSKA (reference sequence). Here the CDR3 reads CSAPEGRIQYF. CDR3 in DNA: TGCAGTGCTCCCGAGGGCCGGATTCAGTACTTC.

V is TRBV27 and J is TRBJ2-7; D could derive from TRBD1 or TRBD2 (7 bases each). The CDR3 totals 15 residues. Trimming cost V 5 bases and J 2 bases, with 16 bases left between them. Germline-derived CDR1 and CDR2 are MNHEY and SMNVEV (reference sequence). CDR3 loop: CASSPPGGGPYEQYF. CDR3 bases: TGTGCCAGCAGTCCCCCAGGGGGGGGGCCCTACGAGCAGTACTTC.

In its sample, this clonotype was seen many times. The V and J genes are TRBV4-3 and TRBJ2-7; 10 positions match TRBD2. Germline CDR1 LGHNA, CDR2 YSLEER. The trim removed 1 base at V and 5 bases at J, leaving 11 bases unmatched. The CDR3 is 17 residues long. The CDR3 region has the DNA TGCGCCAGCAGCCAAGGCCGAGGTGGGCTAGCGGGGGACGAGCAGTACTTC. This sequence encodes CASSQGRGGLAGDEQYF.

This clonotype was detected many times. The chain links TRBV7-9 to TRBJ2-5; D possibly uses TRBD1 or TRBD2 (5 bases each). Trimming stripped 4 bases from V and 2 bases from J, with 14 bases between. Germline V CDR1 and CDR2: SEHNR, FQNEAQ (reference sequence). CDR3 size: 15 residues. CDR3 sequence (DNA): TGTGCCAGCAGCTACGGGACCAATTCTCAAGAGACCCAGTACTTC. It codes for CASSYGTNSQETQYF.

This chain joins TRBV4-1 and TRBJ2-7, with D tentatively TRBD2 (5 bases). The CDR3 totals 13 residues. Germline V gene sequence: CDR1 MGHRA, CDR2 YSYEKL. Deletions cut 1 base from V and 2 bases from J, with 6 bases between. This chain's CDR3 is CASSQVEAYEQYF. The DNA for the CDR3 is TGCGCCAGCAGCCAAGTGGAGGCCTACGAGCAGTACTTC.

The table lists this clonotype with many counts. V and J are TRBV7-7 and TRBJ2-7; D might be TRBD2 (6 bases). The CDR3 is 15 residues long. CDR1 SSHAT and CDR2 FNYEAQ come from the germline V gene (reference sequence). CDR3: CASQVSGTDSYEQYF. The CDR3 coding sequence is TGTGCTAGCCAAGTCTCCGGGACTGATTCCTACGAGCAGTACTTC.

The CDR3: CASSSHWDNQETQYF. CDR3 DNA sequence: TGTGCCAGCAGCTCCCACTGGGACAACCAAGAGACCCAGTACTTC. The chain joins TRBV7-9 to TRBJ2-5; D may be TRBD1 (6 bases). Trimming stripped 4 bases from V and 0 bases from J, with 12 bases between. This CDR3 has 15 amino acids. Germline V gene lookup returns CDR1 SEHNR and CDR2 FQNEAQ (reference sequence). The full variable domain, completed using reference TRBV7-9 and TRBJ2-5, is DTGVSQNPRHKITKRGQNVTFRCDPISEHNRLYWYRQTLGQGPEFLTYFQNEAQLEKSRLLSDRFSAERPKGSFSTLEIQRTEQGDSAMYLCASSSHWDNQETQYFGPGTRLLVL.

The chain recombines TRBV7-2 with TRBJ2-7; D possibly uses TRBD1 or TRBD2 (6 bases each). The CDR3 spans 16 residues. V was trimmed by 5 bases and J by 3 bases, leaving 20 bases between them. Germline CDR1 reads SGHTA; CDR2 reads FQGNSA. CDR3 DNA: TGTGCCAGCAGCCCCGGTGGGGGGCGATTTAACTACGAGCAGTACTTC. Its protein is CASSPGGGRFNYEQYF.

This clonotype showed up just a few times. V usage is TRBV20-1 and J usage is TRBJ2-3; D gene ambiguous. Trimming stripped 3 bases from V and 0 bases from J, with 10 bases between. Germline V CDR1 and CDR2: DFQATT, SNEGSKA (reference sequence). The CDR3 loop spans 14 amino acids. CDR3 residues: CSASPLSSTDTQYF. The CDR3 DNA reads TGCAGTGCTAGTCCCTTGTCTAGCACAGATACGCAGTATTTT.

In this sample, this clonotype turned up many times. This sequence joins TRBV7-9 and TRBJ2-3; D call uncertain. The CDR3 loop spans 14 amino acids. The germline V and J ends were trimmed by 3 bases and 6 bases, with 13 bases remaining between them. CDR1 SEHNR and CDR2 FQNEAQ come from the germline V gene (reference sequence). The CDR3 region has the DNA TGTGCCAGCAGCTTCGAACAGCCCCCCGATACGCAGTATTTT. Protein sequence: CASSFEQPPDTQYF.

This CDR3 is CASSATGEGSPLHF. The CDR3 DNA is TGTGCCAGCAGCGCTACAGGGGAGGGATCACCCCTCCACTTT. The chain couples TRBV7-9 to TRBJ1-6; 7 bases are shared with TRBD1. J gave up 10 bases and V 5 bases, and 8 bases lay outside the gene matches. The V gene's germline CDR1 is SEHNR and CDR2 FQNEAQ (reference sequence). This CDR3 comprises 14 residues. The variable domain in full, completed from reference TRBV7-9 and TRBJ1-6, reads DTGVSQNPRHKITKRGQNVTFRCDPISEHNRLYWYRQTLGQGPEFLTYFQNEAQLEKSRLLSDRFSAERPKGSFSTLEIQRTEQGDSAMYLCASSATGEGSPLHFGNGTRLTVT.

This clonotype has ten or more counts. This rearrangement joins TRBV11-2 to TRBJ2-7, with 9 bases that match TRBD2. J gave up 1 base and V 5 bases, and 9 bases lay outside the gene matches. Germline CDR1 is SGHAT and CDR2 is FQNNGV. The CDR3 runs 16 residues. The CDR3 region is CASSNPMRGGSYEQYF. Here the CDR3 DNA reads TGTGCCAGCAGCAACCCGATGCGGGGGGGATCCTACGAGCAGTACTTC.

The rearrangement links TRBV20-1 to TRBJ2-2; D gene unclear. Per germline, CDR1 DFQATT and CDR2 SNEGSKA (reference sequence). The V end was cut by 6 bases, the J end by 0 bases, with 2 bases between. The CDR3 loop spans 11 amino acids. CDR3 amino acids: CSAANTGELFF. The CDR3 DNA sequence: TGCAGTGCCGCGAACACCGGGGAGCTGTTTTTT.

This clonotype has a count of ten or more. The chain combines TRBV4-1 with TRBJ1-1; the D gene is possibly TRBD1 (5 bases). Germline V gene lookup returns CDR1 MGHRA and CDR2 YSYEKL. This CDR3 is built from 17 residues. V was shortened by 1 base and J by 2 bases, with 17 bases between the two germline ends. The CDR3 DNA reads TGCGCCAGCAGCCAAGTCGTCCCCCCAGGGCCCAACACTGAAGCTTTCTTT. Translation gives CASSQVVPPGPNTEAFF.

Many counts were recorded for this clonotype. The V gene is TRBV20-1, the J gene TRBJ1-6; TRBD1 might be the D (5 bases). This CDR3 has 17 residues. CDR1 is DFQATT and CDR2 is SNEGSKA in the germline V gene (reference sequence). V dropped 0 bases and J dropped 7 bases, with 19 bases sitting between them. The CDR3 here is CSARDLAQGINNSPLHF. DNA for the CDR3: TGCAGTGCTAGAGATCTGGCGCAGGGAATTAACAATTCACCCCTCCACTTT.

V gene TRBV28 combines with J gene TRBJ2-5, with D perhaps TRBD1 (6 bases). This CDR3 spans 14 amino acids. With 3 bases removed from V and 0 bases from J, the gap between germline ends came to 8 bases. Germline V gives CDR1 MDHEN, CDR2 SYDVKM. CDR3 nucleotide sequence: TGTGCCAGCAGTTTTAGGGGGAACCAAGAGACCCAGTACTTC. Encoded protein: CASSFRGNQETQYF.

CDR3 sequence (DNA): TGTGCCAGCAGCGCCAACACAGATACGCAGTATTTT. Its translation is CASSANTDTQYF. The V gene is TRBV9, the J gene TRBJ2-3; D unclear. This CDR3 is built from 12 residues. CDR1 SGDLS and CDR2 YYNGEE come from the germline V gene. Trimming pared 3 bases from V and 2 bases from J, leaving 4 bases between.